Below, 26 T cell receptor beta chains from the same sample are listed, as sequenced in a study of technical replicates of blood from a few donors. The assay was immunoSEQ multiplex PCR, and TCRdb's table has in-frame clones only and misses some. This table has tens of thousands of clones, 93% appearing once. The sequenced sample was T cells isolated from PBMCs. These receptors all stem from a human donor in good health.

The rearrangement uses TRBV15 and TRBJ1-1, with D hard to call. Trimming took off 6 bases at V and 6 bases at J, with 11 bases between the two ends. CDR1 is LNHNV, CDR2 YYDKDF, per germline (reference sequence). This CDR3 contains 12 residues. This CDR3 reads CATRGGRPEAFF. The CDR3 DNA sequence: TGTGCCACCAGGGGAGGGAGGCCTGAAGCTTTCTTT.

The gene calls are TRBV2 and TRBJ2-1; 9 bases are a match to TRBD2. The CDR3 has 16 amino acids. V dropped 3 bases and J dropped 2; count of bases not matched to a gene: 5. Germline CDR1 and CDR2: SNHLY and FYNNEI. The CDR3 region has the DNA TGTGCCAGCAGTGACCCTAGCGGGGCCGCCTACAATGAGCAGTTCTTC. Translation: CASSDPSGAAYNEQFF.

The V gene is TRBV15, the J gene TRBJ1-4; 7 bases match TRBD1. In germline, CDR1 is LNHNV, CDR2 YYDKDF (reference sequence). V gave up 5 bases and J gave up 0 bases; unmatched junction bases: 3. The CDR3 is 15 amino acids. This CDR3 is CATSRQGATNEKLFF. The CDR3 DNA follows: TGTGCCACCAGCCGGCAGGGGGCAACTAATGAAAAACTGTTTTTT.

V is TRBV19 and J is TRBJ1-5; 7 bases match TRBD1. Per germline, CDR1 LNHDA and CDR2 SQIVND (reference sequence). V was clipped by 7 bases and J by 2 bases; unmatched bases: 2. This CDR3 is built from 13 residues. Here the CDR3 DNA reads TGTGCCAGTAACGACAGGGGCAATCAGCCCCAGCATTTT. It specifies CASNDRGNQPQHF. Using reference TRBV19 and TRBJ1-5 for the parts outside the CDR3, the full variable domain is DGGITQSPKYLFRKEGQNVTLSCEQNLNHDAMYWYRQDPGQGLRLIYYSQIVNDFQKGDIAEGYSVSREKKESFPLTVTSAQKNPTAFYLCASNDRGNQPQHFGDGTRLSIL.

V usage is TRBV7-9 and J usage is TRBJ2-1; D is unclear. Trimming shortened V by 5 bases and J by 0 bases, and 14 bases separated the two germline ends. The CDR3 spans 16 residues. Germline CDR1 reads SEHNR; CDR2 reads FQNEAQ (reference sequence). CDR3 protein: CASSTQTVLSYNEQFF. The DNA of the CDR3 is TGTGCCAGCAGCACCCAAACCGTACTCTCCTACAATGAGCAGTTCTTC.

The gene calls are TRBV7-8 and TRBJ2-3; D is uncertain. The CDR3 length is 15 residues. The V end lost 1 base, the J end lost 1 base, and 9 bases lay between the germline ends. Germline CDR1 reads SGHVS; CDR2 reads FQNEAQ. The CDR3, as DNA: TGTGCCAGCAGCTTAGGGCAATTTGGCACAGATACGCAGTATTTT. The encoded protein is CASSLGQFGTDTQYF.

This clone was observed once. This sequence joins TRBV29-1 and TRBJ2-5; TRBD2 matches 7 bases. The trim removed 4 bases at V and 4 bases at J, leaving 9 bases unmatched. The V gene's germline CDR1 is SQVTM and CDR2 ANQGSEA. The CDR3 has 14 amino acids. The CDR3 region is CSVGPSGSGETQYF. Written as DNA, the CDR3 is TGCAGCGTTGGGCCTAGCGGTAGTGGAGAGACCCAGTACTTC.

V gene TRBV7-8 combines with J gene TRBJ2-7; possibly TRBD1 for D (6 bases). Germline values: CDR1 SGHVS, CDR2 FQNEAQ. This CDR3 has 14 amino acids. With 0 bases removed from V and 4 bases from J, the gap between germline ends came to 10 bases. The CDR3: CASSLAGGPYEQYF. The CDR3 DNA reads as TGTGCCAGCAGCTTAGCAGGGGGACCGTACGAGCAGTACTTC. The full variable domain, its missing parts supplied by reference TRBV7-8 and TRBJ2-7, is GAGVSQSPRYKVAKRGQDVALRCDPISGHVSLFWYQQALGQGPEFLTYFQNEAQLDKSGLPSDRFFAERPEGSVSTLKIQRTQQEDSAVYLCASSLAGGPYEQYFGPGTRLTVT.

CDR3 sequence reads: CASSLGLAGTNTGELFF. In DNA form, the CDR3 reads TGTGCCAGCAGTCTCGGACTAGCGGGAACGAACACCGGGGAGCTGTTTTTT. The chain has TRBV11-2 and TRBJ2-2; TRBD2 matches at 12 bases. In germline, CDR1 is SGHAT, CDR2 FQNNGV. The CDR3 is 17 residues long. The ends lost 6 bases at V and 0 bases at J; junction bases unmatched: 5.

This clone was seen only once. The chain has TRBV11-3 and TRBJ2-3, with 7 positions matching TRBD2. Germline CDR1 and CDR2: SGHNT and YENEEA. This CDR3 spans 15 amino acids. V was clipped by 1 base and J by 5 bases; unmatched bases: 6. As DNA, the CDR3 is TGTGCCAGCAGCTTAGGGCTAGCGGCAGAAGATACGCAGTATTTT. As protein: CASSLGLAAEDTQYF.

V is TRBV7-2 and J is TRBJ1-2; D may be TRBD1 (5 bases). The CDR3 runs 13 residues. Per the germline V gene, CDR1 is SGHTA and CDR2 is FQGNSA. The ends were cut back, 5 bases at V and 8 bases at J, with 15 bases in the middle. CDR3: CASSPRQGGGYTF. The CDR3 nucleotides are TGTGCCAGCAGCCCTAGGCAGGGCGGCGGCTACACCTTC.

The V call is TRBV4-1, the J call TRBJ2-1; no definite D call. Germline loops: CDR1 MGHRA, CDR2 YSYEKL. Between the trimmed V and J ends, which lost 2 bases and 0 bases, there was a span of 14 bases. The CDR3 is made up of 17 amino acids. CDR3 in DNA: TGCGCCAGCAGCCAACGTCGACTTACGAGCTCCTACAATGAGCAGTTCTTC. Protein product: CASSQRRLTSSYNEQFF.

V usage is TRBV6-5 and J usage is TRBJ1-3; a possible D gene is TRBD1 (6 bases). With 4 bases removed from V and 4 bases from J, the gap between germline ends came to 11 bases. The V gene's germline CDR1 is MNHEY and CDR2 SVGAGI. The CDR3 covers 14 residues. CDR3 loop: CASSSHREGNTIYF. CDR3 bases: TGTGCCAGCAGTTCTCACAGGGAAGGAAACACCATATATTTT.

The chain links TRBV11-2 to TRBJ2-5, with D possibly TRBD2 on 6 matching bases. The CDR3 is 17 residues long. CDR1 and CDR2 from the germline V gene are SGHAT and FQNNGV. Trimming left V 2 bases short and J 0 bases short, with 16 bases between. This CDR3 is CASSLSTERVNQETQYF. The CDR3 coding sequence is TGTGCCAGCAGCTTAAGTACCGAGCGGGTGAACCAAGAGACCCAGTACTTC.

This chain uses TRBV28 with TRBJ2-7, with 10 positions matching TRBD2. The CDR3 is made up of 16 amino acids. Germline V lookup: CDR1 MDHEN, CDR2 SYDVKM. V lost 6 bases to trimming and J lost 5 bases; unmatched junction nucleotides: 13. CDR3 DNA: TGTGCCAGCAGCCCCCAGGCTAGCGGGAGAACCCACGAGCAGTACTTC. As protein: CASSPQASGRTHEQYF.

V and J are TRBV7-8 and TRBJ2-1, with 10 bases identical to TRBD2. The CDR3 runs to 15 residues. Germline V gives CDR1 SGHVS, CDR2 FQNEAQ. The junction had 3 bases not matched to a gene; V was cut back by 0 bases and J by 7 bases. In nucleotides, the CDR3 is TGTGCCAGCAGCTTAGCGAGGACTAGCGGAAATGAGCAGTTCTTC. As protein: CASSLARTSGNEQFF.

The count of this clone is one. This sequence joins TRBV7-6 and TRBJ2-2; a weak D match, TRBD1 (5 bases). Germline CDR1 reads SGHVS; CDR2 reads FNYEAQ. The CDR3 is 18 residues long. The V end lost 5 bases, the J end lost 0 bases, and 19 bases lay between the germline ends. CDR3 DNA: TGTGCCAGCAGCCGCGAGGCTTGGCGACAGTCGAACACCGGGGAGCTGTTTTTT. Its protein product is CASSREAWRQSNTGELFF.

In this sample, this clone turned up once. V is TRBV6-6 and J is TRBJ2-3, with a possible D match to TRBD2 (6 bases). CDR1 MNHNY and CDR2 SVGAGI come from the germline V gene (reference sequence). This CDR3 comprises 12 residues. V was shortened by 6 bases and J by 4 bases, with 8 bases between the two germline ends. CDR3 residues: CASRTSPDTQYF. CDR3 coding DNA: TGTGCCAGCAGAACTAGCCCAGATACGCAGTATTTT.

The chain employs TRBV4-2 and TRBJ1-5; 9 nucleotides agree with TRBD1. The CDR3 consists of 16 residues. With V trimmed by 1 base and J by 0 bases, 1 base remained unmatched. The germline V gene has CDR1 LGHNA and CDR2 YNFKEQ. The CDR3 coding sequence is TGTGCCAGCAGCCAAGGACAGGGGGATAGCAATCAGCCCCAGCATTTT. It codes for CASSQGQGDSNQPQHF.

CDR3 sequence: CASSIARGNIQYF. CDR3 coding DNA: TGTGCCAGTAGTATAGCCCGGGGGAACATTCAGTACTTC. V gene TRBV19 combines with J gene TRBJ2-4, with D tentatively TRBD2 (6 bases). Germline assignment: CDR1 LNHDA and CDR2 SQIVND (reference sequence). The CDR3 consists of 13 residues. Trimming cost V 1 base and J 7 bases, with 8 bases left between them.

The rearrangement links TRBV10-1 to TRBJ1-1; unclear D gene. From germline, CDR1 is WNHNN and CDR2 SYGVQD (reference sequence). V shed 1 base and J shed 5 bases, with 14 bases lying between them. The CDR3 totals 15 residues. DNA of the CDR3: TGCGCCAGCAGTGAGTATCGGGGTTTAAGGACTGAAGCTTTCTTT. This gives the protein CASSEYRGLRTEAFF.

This clone came up a few times. V gene TRBV4-1 combines with J gene TRBJ1-5; D gene ambiguous. The CDR3 covers 14 residues. V lost 6 bases to trimming and J lost 7 bases, with 16 bases between them. Per germline, CDR1 MGHRA and CDR2 YSYEKL. The CDR3 region has the DNA TGCGCCAGCAGTGAGGGCCGACTGGGACAGCCCCAGCATTTT. This translates into CASSEGRLGQPQHF.

In this sample, this clone turned up once. This sequence joins TRBV11-2 and TRBJ1-2, with D unresolved. The CDR3 contains 13 residues. The ends were cut back, 3 bases at V and 2 bases at J, with 7 bases in the middle. Germline CDR1 reads SGHAT; CDR2 reads FQNNGV. The CDR3 region is CASSFPQNYGYTF. The CDR3 DNA reads TGTGCCAGCAGCTTTCCCCAGAACTATGGCTACACCTTC.

CDR3 DNA sequence: TGTGCCAGCAGCGATCCCACCGGATGGACAGGGGGAACTAATGAAAAACTGTTTTTT. Protein product: CASSDPTGWTGGTNEKLFF. This chain links TRBV7-3 with TRBJ1-4, with 10 bases that match TRBD1. V was pared by 5 bases and J by 1 base, with 13 bases of the junction left unmatched. The germline V gene encodes CDR1 SGHTA and CDR2 FQGTGA. There are 19 residues in the CDR3.

The V call is TRBV11-2, the J call TRBJ2-1; D may be TRBD1 (6 bases). Germline values: CDR1 SGHAT, CDR2 FQNNGV. CDR3 size: 17 residues. Trimming removed 1 base from V and 3 bases from J, with 16 bases in between. The chain's CDR3 is CASSLVPPGHNYNEQFF. CDR3 coding DNA: TGTGCCAGCAGCTTAGTCCCGCCGGGACATAACTACAATGAGCAGTTCTTC.

The chain uses TRBV5-6 and TRBJ2-1; the D is unclear. Trimming took off 2 bases at V and 6 bases at J, with 18 bases between the two ends. Germline V gives CDR1 SGHDT, CDR2 YYEEEE. The CDR3 is 16 amino acids. The CDR3: CASSFRSSRWVNEQFF. The CDR3 coding sequence is TGTGCCAGCAGCTTCAGATCCAGCAGGTGGGTCAATGAGCAGTTCTTC.